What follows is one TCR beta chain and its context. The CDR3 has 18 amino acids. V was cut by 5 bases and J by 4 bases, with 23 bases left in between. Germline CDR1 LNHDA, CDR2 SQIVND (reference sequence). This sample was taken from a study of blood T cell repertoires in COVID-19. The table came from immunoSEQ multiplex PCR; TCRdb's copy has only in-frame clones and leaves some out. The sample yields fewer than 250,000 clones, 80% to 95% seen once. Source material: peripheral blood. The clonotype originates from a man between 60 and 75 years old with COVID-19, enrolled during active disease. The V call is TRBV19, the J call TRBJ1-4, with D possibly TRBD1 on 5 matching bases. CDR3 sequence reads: CASSGQWISGALNEKLFF. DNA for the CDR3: TGTGCCAGTAGTGGCCAGTGGATTTCTGGGGCCCTTAATGAAAAACTGTTTTTT.